A single sample gave rise to the 14 T cell receptor beta chains below, sequenced in a study of blood T cell repertoires in COVID-19. Here immunoSEQ multiplex PCR was the method, and the copy in TCRdb shows in-frame clones only, minus some. The profile covers approximately 120,000 clones, with more than 85% appearing a single time and around 2% taken by the ten largest. Sequencing input: peripheral blood. The receptors shown here come from a man over 45 with COVID-19, enrolled during active disease.

The chain recombines TRBV19 with TRBJ2-7, with 11 positions matching TRBD1. The CDR3 runs 14 residues. The germline V gene encodes CDR1 LNHDA and CDR2 SQIVND (reference sequence). The V gene end was trimmed by 3 bases and the J gene end by 5 bases; junction bases not matched to a gene: 3. The DNA for the CDR3 is TGTGCCAGTAGTATGGGACAGGGGGTCCACGAGCAGTACTTC. This encodes CASSMGQGVHEQYF.

This clone was observed a single time. V usage is TRBV12-3 or TRBV12-4 and J usage is TRBJ1-2; a weak D match, TRBD1 (5 bases). V lost 6 bases to trimming and J lost 8 bases, with 10 bases between them. This CDR3 is built from 11 residues. In DNA, the CDR3 is TGTGCCAGCAGCTGGGGGGTCGGCTACACCTTC. Its translation is CASSWGVGYTF.

The J gene is TRBJ1-1, the V gene TRBV28; tentative D call: TRBD1 (6 bases). In germline, CDR1 is MDHEN, CDR2 SYDVKM. V lost 5 bases, J lost 5 bases, and 27 bases lay in between. This CDR3 has 18 amino acids. The CDR3 region is CASSLSTNLQGYDTEAFF. The DNA of the CDR3 is TGTGCCAGCAGTCTAAGTACGAACCTACAGGGATATGATACTGAAGCTTTCTTT.

The chain joins TRBV19 to TRBJ2-2; D is unclear. Trimming took off 2 bases at V and 5 bases at J, with 12 bases between the two ends. The CDR3 is made up of 15 amino acids. Germline lookup yields CDR1 LNHDA and CDR2 SQIVND (reference sequence). The CDR3 loop is CASSISVAGTGELFF. CDR3 nucleotides: TGTGCCAGTAGTATATCGGTAGCCGGGACCGGGGAGCTGTTTTTT.

The chain carries TRBV5-1 and TRBJ2-1; tentative D call: TRBD1 (6 bases). Germline V gene sequence: CDR1 SGHRS, CDR2 YFSETQ. The CDR3 consists of 13 residues. Between the trimmed V and J ends, which lost 4 bases and 8 bases, there was a span of 13 bases. CDR3 protein: CASSQQGLDEQFF. For the CDR3, the DNA is TGCGCCAGCAGCCAGCAGGGGCTAGATGAGCAGTTCTTC.

CDR3 sequence reads: CASSVGTSGRHTDTQYF. The DNA of the CDR3 is TGTGCCAGCAGCGTGGGGACTAGCGGGAGACACACAGATACGCAGTATTTT. V and J are TRBV11-2 and TRBJ2-3, with 14 bases aligning to TRBD2. There are 17 residues in the CDR3. Per germline, CDR1 SGHAT and CDR2 FQNNGV. Unmatched junction bases numbered 6, after V lost 5 bases and J lost 2 bases. Full variable domain (missing parts from reference TRBV11-2 and TRBJ2-3): EAGVAQSPRYKIIEKRQSVAFWCNPISGHATLYWYQQILGQGPKLLIQFQNNGVVDDSQLPKDRFSAERLKGVDSTLKIQPAKLEDSAVYLCASSVGTSGRHTDTQYFGPGTRLTVL.

The rearrangement joins TRBV6-2 or TRBV6-3 to TRBJ2-7; possible D gene TRBD2, 6 bases. Trimming removed 1 base from V and 5 bases from J, with 12 bases in between. The CDR3 runs 14 residues. From germline, CDR1 is MNHEY and CDR2 SVGEGT. CDR3: CASSYYHLADEQYV. The CDR3 coding sequence is TGTGCCAGCAGTTACTACCATTTAGCGGACGAGCAGTACGTC.

Regarding this clone: The same CDR3 arises from other DNA sequences in this sample as well. V gene TRBV5-1 combines with J gene TRBJ1-5; D is unresolved. This CDR3 comprises 15 residues. Germline lookup yields CDR1 SGHRS and CDR2 YFSETQ. The V end lost 0 bases, the J end lost 4 bases, and 11 bases lay between the germline ends. CDR3 nucleotide sequence: TGCGCCAGCAGCTTGGGGACCGGAGGGAATCAGCCCCAGCATTTT. This sequence encodes CASSLGTGGNQPQHF.

The J gene is TRBJ2-7, the V gene TRBV7-2, with 9 positions matching TRBD1. The germline gives CDR1 SGHTA, CDR2 FQGNSA. The CDR3 covers 15 residues. V trimming: 4 bases; J trimming: 6 bases; junction bases outside the gene matches: 10. CDR3 region: CASSSFSRDRVEQYF. In nucleotides, the CDR3 is TGTGCCAGCAGCTCTTTTTCGCGGGACAGGGTCGAGCAGTACTTC.

The rearrangement uses TRBV7-2 and TRBJ2-7; TRBD2 matches at 8 bases. J lost 5 bases, V lost 5 bases, and 8 bases had no gene match. The CDR3 contains 14 residues. Germline assignment: CDR1 SGHTA and CDR2 FQGNSA. CDR3 DNA sequence: TGTGCCAGCAGCCCACTAGCGGCACCGAACGAGCAGTACTTC. Amino acids: CASSPLAAPNEQYF.

V is TRBV19 and J is TRBJ2-3; TRBD1 matches at 7 bases. The length of the CDR3 is 16 residues. V was pared by 3 bases and J by 4 bases, with 10 bases of the junction left unmatched. Germline CDR1 and CDR2: LNHDA and SQIVND (reference sequence). CDR3 bases: TGTGCCAGTAGTATTGACAGGGCCGAGGAAGCAGATACGCAGTATTTT. As protein: CASSIDRAEEADTQYF.

V is TRBV6-5 and J is TRBJ2-2; tentatively, D is TRBD1 (6 bases). In germline, CDR1 is MNHEY, CDR2 SVGAGI. The CDR3 length is 12 residues. Trimming shortened V by 8 bases and J by 4 bases, and 8 bases separated the two germline ends. The CDR3 bases are TGTGCCAGCGCAGGGGCCACCGGGGAGCTGTTTTTT. Translation: CASAGATGELFF.

This chain connects TRBV3-1 (or the pseudogene TRBV3-2) to TRBJ1-1; TRBD1 might be the D (5 bases). Germline CDR1 is LGHDT and CDR2 is YNNKEL (reference sequence). This CDR3 is built from 16 residues. The ends were cut back, 0 bases at V and 1 base at J, with 12 bases in the middle. The CDR3 protein is CASSQDRGPGNTEAFF. The CDR3 bases are TGTGCCAGCAGCCAAGATAGGGGCCCGGGGAACACTGAAGCTTTCTTT.

This sequence joins TRBV5-1 and TRBJ2-2; possibly TRBD1 for D (5 bases). The CDR3 runs to 15 residues. From germline, CDR1 is SGHRS and CDR2 YFSETQ. V lost 0 bases, J lost 0 bases, and 6 bases lay in between. As DNA, the CDR3 is TGCGCCAGCAGCTTGGACAGGCCGAACACCGGGGAGCTGTTTTTT. This encodes CASSLDRPNTGELFF.